The 2 T cell receptor beta chains listed next were all sequenced from one sample in a study of T cells after yellow fever vaccination. TCRdb re-derived calls from the 5' RACE reads in MiXCR, one entry per CDR3 protein. The table has 300,000 or so distinct CDR3 sequences, 6.8% seen once; the top ten hold over 15%. The specimen comprised PBMCs, sampled approximately 47 days after the first yellow fever vaccination. The receptor set was obtained from a man aged 18-30 years who received the YFV17D yellow fever vaccine.

This clonotype was observed a handful of times. The chain has TRBV6-2 or TRBV6-3 and TRBJ2-2; D is possibly TRBD1 or TRBD2 (6 bases each). The CDR3 has 13 residues. The germline CDR1 and CDR2 sequences are MNHEY and SVGEGT. V lost 10 bases to trimming and J lost 2 bases, with 11 bases between them. The CDR3 here is CAIKGGNTGELFF. CDR3 sequence (DNA): TGTGCCATCAAGGGGGGTAACACCGGGGAGCTGTTTTTT.

V gene TRBV4-3 combines with J gene TRBJ2-5, with a weak D call TRBD1 (5 bases). V was pared by 0 bases and J by 5 bases, with 19 bases between. This CDR3 is 17 amino acids long. Germline values: CDR1 LGHNA, CDR2 YSLEER. This chain's CDR3 is CASSQDGLAGNTETQYF. In DNA form, the CDR3 reads TGCGCCAGCAGCCAAGATGGTCTGGCAGGGAATACGGAGACCCAGTACTTC.